These T cell receptor beta chains were read from a single sample in a study of type 1 and type 2 diabetes patients. TCRdb processed the multiplex PCR reads anew with MiXCR; each CDR3 protein has one entry. The sample holds 270,000 or so distinct CDR3 sequences; around 47% are singletons and the top ten take roughly an eighth. Sample: peripheral blood mononuclear cells (PBMCs). All receptors come from a man aged 18-30 years with type 2 diabetes. Both conserved end residues are trimmed from each CDR3. The order of the fields is J gene, CDR3 length, V gene, CDR3 protein.

>TRBJ1-1|13|TRBV11-3
ASGIRGGLIHKAF
>TRBJ1-1|11|TRBV28
ASSFDELTEAF
>TRBJ2-4|11|TRBV25-1
ASSGTAINIQY
>TRBJ1-2|9|TRBV20-1
SATPNYGYT
>TRBJ2-5|11|TRBV7-3
ASTTRARETQY
>TRBJ2-5|13|TRBV5-1
ASTLTSGVQETQY
>TRBJ2-3|12|TRBV10-3
AISERGSTDTQY
>TRBJ2-2|15|TRBV12-3/TRBV12-4
ASSLAPQGVGTGELF
>TRBJ1-2|13|TRBV6-2/TRBV6-3
ASSSPRTGWEGYT
>TRBJ2-7|14|TRBV5-1
ASSLEEAGGSYEQY
>TRBJ2-7|12|TRBV7-9
ASGSLAGSYEQY